One TCR beta chain is described in this entry. This entry is derived from a study of T cell responses to AZD1222 COVID-19 vaccine. In germline, CDR1 is GTSNPN, CDR2 SVGIG (reference sequence). The CDR3 is 14 residues long. Trimming stripped 0 bases from V and 6 bases from J, with 15 bases between. Sequenced by immunoSEQ multiplex PCR; TCRdb stores in-frame clones only, minus some. The profile shows 98,000 or so clones, about 88% of them singletons. The sequencing used peripheral blood, collected 28 days after the second AZD1222 dose. This TCR came from an adult who received the AZD1222 COVID-19 vaccine. This sequence joins TRBV30 and TRBJ2-7; D possibly corresponds to TRBD1 (6 bases). DNA of the CDR3: TGTGCCTGGAGTGTACTTGGGGGCCGGGGCGAGCAGTACTTC. It encodes CAWSVLGGRGEQYF.